The clone carrying this T cell receptor beta chain has a single count. Its antigen is unidentified. This sample stems from a study of cytomegalovirus exposure and HLA in healthy donors. Overall study context: The approximately 120 validation repertoires used the same platform as the approximately 670 first-cohort repertoires (as reported by a later analysis).

Profiled with immunoSEQ multiplex PCR; TCRdb holds only in-frame clones, not every one. The data contain about 150,000 clones, over 90% of them singletons. Broader study findings: Cytomegalovirus status was reportedly diagnosed by the classifier with high specificity and sensitivity. Listed as cytomegalovirus-associated were approximately 160 TCR beta chains.

The clonotype comes from a man aged 18 to 29 in good health and CMV-seropositive. The sample comprised PBMCs.

DNA for the CDR3: TGTGCCAGCAAGCTAGCCAATGAGCAGTTCTTC. The encoded protein is CASKLANEQFF. The chain combines TRBV5-6 with TRBJ2-1; D might be TRBD2 (5 bases). Per germline, CDR1 SGHDT and CDR2 YYEEEE. V lost 6 bases to trimming and J lost 6 bases, with 7 bases between them. This CDR3 region has 11 residues.